One sample yielded the 12 T cell receptor beta chains listed below, sequenced in a study of Ad26.COV2.S vaccination and SARS-CoV-2 variants. Produced via immunoSEQ multiplex PCR; TCRdb's table is partial and in-frame only. This table holds about 240,000 clones, around nine tenths found once. Treatment noted: some 19 received Ad26.COV2.S at low or high dose, single or two shots; five or six received placebo; per-sample allocation not given. Sampling was done on day 63 after the first vaccine or placebo injection. This material consisted of peripheral blood, taken in a trial of Ad26.COV2.S vaccine versus placebo. These receptors were collected from a person between 18 and 65 years old who received the Ad26.COV2.S COVID-19 vaccine or a placebo.

The rearrangement links TRBV5-1 to TRBJ2-2; perhaps TRBD2 as D (6 bases). V gave up 0 bases and J gave up 0 bases, with 6 bases separating them. Germline values: CDR1 SGHRS, CDR2 YFSETQ. The CDR3 covers 15 residues. CDR3 protein: CASSLAGANTGELFF. The CDR3 region has the DNA TGCGCCAGCAGCTTGGCGGGGGCGAACACCGGGGAGCTGTTTTTT.

The chain combines TRBV4-3 with TRBJ2-7, with D hard to call. This CDR3 is 13 amino acids long. Germline values: CDR1 LGHNA, CDR2 YSLEER. Trimming took 5 bases from V and 0 from J, leaving 8 bases between them. CDR3 amino acids: CASSFGASYEQYF. The CDR3 DNA reads TGCGCCAGCAGCTTCGGAGCCTCCTACGAGCAGTACTTC.

V and J are TRBV7-9 and TRBJ2-1; 9 bases align to TRBD2. The J segment lost 9 bases and the V segment lost 3 bases, leaving 6 bases of the junction unmatched. The CDR3 loop spans 14 amino acids. In germline, CDR1 is SEHNR, CDR2 FQNEAQ (reference sequence). The CDR3: CASSLRREGLEQFF. In DNA, the CDR3 is TGTGCCAGCAGCTTGAGGCGGGAGGGCCTTGAGCAGTTCTTC.

This chain links TRBV5-6 with TRBJ2-1; tentative D call: TRBD2 (6 bases). From germline, CDR1 is SGHDT and CDR2 YYEEEE. The CDR3 length is 12 residues. The V end was cut by 5 bases, the J end by 7 bases, with 10 bases between. This chain's CDR3 is CASSYGGNEQFF. CDR3 bases: TGTGCCAGCAGTTATGGGGGGAATGAGCAGTTCTTC. The full variable domain, rest sourced from reference TRBV5-6 and TRBJ2-1, is DAGVTQSPTHLIKTRGQQVTLRCSPKSGHDTVSWYQQALGQGPQFIFQYYEEEERQRGNFPDRFSGHQFPNYSSELNVNALLLGDSALYLCASSYGGNEQFFGPGTRLTVL.

V and J are TRBV7-2 and TRBJ1-2, with a tentative D call TRBD1 (6 bases). The germline gives CDR1 SGHTA, CDR2 FQGNSA. V lost 3 bases, J lost 7 bases, and 12 bases lay in between. The CDR3 consists of 13 residues. The CDR3 loop is CASSFPQGGGYTF. In DNA, the CDR3 is TGTGCCAGCAGCTTCCCACAGGGTGGTGGCTACACCTTC.

The chain recombines TRBV24-1 with TRBJ1-2; the D is unclear. The length of the CDR3 is 13 residues. Germline lookup yields CDR1 KGHDR and CDR2 SFDVKD. V dropped 5 bases and J dropped 2 bases, with 8 bases sitting between them. CDR3 sequence reads: CATSALDNYGYTF. CDR3 DNA sequence: TGTGCCACCAGTGCCTTGGACAACTATGGCTACACCTTC.

The chain has TRBV30 and TRBJ1-2, with D tentatively TRBD1 (6 bases). CDR1 and CDR2 (germline): GTSNPN, SVGIG (reference sequence). The CDR3 spans 13 residues. Trimming removed 4 bases at V and 7 bases at J, with 16 bases between. CDR3 in DNA: TGTGCCTGGACGGCCCCAGGGGAAGGTGGCTACACCTTC. It translates to CAWTAPGEGGYTF. The whole variable domain, filled in from reference TRBV30 and TRBJ1-2, reads SQTIHQWPATLVQPVGSPLSLECTVEGTSNPNLYWYRQAAGRGLQLLFYSVGIGQISSEVPQNLSASRPQDRQFILSSKKLLLSDSGFYLCAWTAPGEGGYTFGSGTRLTVV.

This chain connects TRBV7-8 to TRBJ2-3; no definite D call. CDR3 length: 13 amino acids. Germline V gene lookup returns CDR1 SGHVS and CDR2 FQNEAQ. V was pared by 5 bases and J by 6 bases, with 12 bases between. Written as DNA, the CDR3 is TGTGCCAGCAGCCCACGACGAAGGGATACGCAGTATTTT. Encoded protein: CASSPRRRDTQYF. The full variable domain, with the rest looked up from reference TRBV7-8 and TRBJ2-3, is GAGVSQSPRYKVAKRGQDVALRCDPISGHVSLFWYQQALGQGPEFLTYFQNEAQLDKSGLPSDRFFAERPEGSVSTLKIQRTQQEDSAVYLCASSPRRRDTQYFGPGTRLTVL.

The V call is TRBV6-2 or TRBV6-3, the J call TRBJ1-1, with a possible D match to TRBD1 (5 bases). Trimming left V 4 bases short and J 8 bases short, with 8 bases between. Germline V gene data show CDR1 as MNHEY and CDR2 as SVGEGT. The CDR3 covers 11 residues. Here the CDR3 DNA reads TGTGCCAGCAGTTCGGGGACCGAAGCTTTCTTT. It encodes CASSSGTEAFF.

This clone was recorded only once. This chain connects TRBV3-1 (or the pseudogene TRBV3-2) to TRBJ2-7; TRBD1 aligns across 7 bases. The germline V gene encodes CDR1 LGHDT and CDR2 YNNKEL (reference sequence). V lost 0 bases and J lost 6; bases outside the gene matches: 2. There are 13 residues in the CDR3. The CDR3 region is CASSQDRGFEQYF. The CDR3 coding sequence is TGTGCCAGCAGCCAAGACAGGGGGTTCGAGCAGTACTTC.

In this sample, this clone turned up a few times. The chain employs TRBV7-6 and TRBJ1-5; TRBD1 matches at 8 bases. The germline V gene has CDR1 SGHVS and CDR2 FNYEAQ. Unmatched junction bases numbered 6, after V lost 5 bases and J lost 3 bases. The CDR3 is 15 amino acids. The CDR3 DNA follows: TGTGCCAGCAGCCCTGACAGGGGCCTCAATCAGCCCCAGCATTTT. Amino acid sequence: CASSPDRGLNQPQHF.

CDR3 nucleotides: TGTGCCAGCAGCGTAGAGGGCAGCTTCTACGAGCAGTACTTC. Translated: CASSVEGSFYEQYF. The genes are TRBV9 and TRBJ2-7; D is unresolved. This CDR3 spans 14 amino acids. The V gene's germline CDR1 is SGDLS and CDR2 YYNGEE. V was cut by 0 bases and J by 3 bases, with 10 bases left in between.